The clone carrying this TCR beta chain was detected only a few times. This entry belongs to a study of T-cell reconstitution after alpha-beta-depleted transplantation in children. Germline CDR1 reads KGHSH; CDR2 reads LQKENI. There are 14 residues in the CDR3. Trimming took 4 bases from V and 3 from J; bases not matched to a gene: 3. Unique molecular identifiers were used to barcode this TCRbeta library. TCRdb re-analysed the PCR reads in MiXCR, keeping a single row per CDR3 protein. The sample holds some 590,000 distinct CDR3 sequences, 8% to 11% seen once. The chain recombines TRBV18 with TRBJ2-7; 10 bases are a match to TRBD2. This clonotype was obtained from a human donor who donated a stem cell graft to a child with acute myeloid leukemia. The sequencing used PBMCs from the stem cell graft donor, collected from the stem cell graft. CDR3 region: CASSLLAGLYEQYF. CDR3 DNA sequence: TGTGCCAGCTCACTACTAGCGGGGCTCTACGAGCAGTACTTC. The full variable domain, with the rest looked up from reference TRBV18 and TRBJ2-7, is NAGVMQNPRHLVRRRGQEARLRCSPMKGHSHVYWYRQLPEEGLKFMVYLQKENIIDESGMPKERFSAEFPKEGPSILRIQQVVRGDSAAYFCASSLLAGLYEQYFGPGTRLTVT.